This TCR beta chain came from a study of OX40 agonist ivuxolimab in advanced cancers. Study in general: Patients received the agonistic anti-OX40 (CD134) antibody ivuxolimab.

Findings and limits, study-wide: Mean expanded clone counts were higher in CD8+ than CD4+ T cells. In the 0.1 to 3.0 mg/kg range, CD4+ and CD8+ blood T cells had expanded clonally by week 6.

Researchers took blood at baseline, on cycle 4 day 1, and on cycle 7 day 1. Regarding this clone: Its matching antigen is unknown.

Using immunoSEQ multiplex PCR, the repertoire was profiled, and TCRdb retains in-frame clones only, with some absent. The table shows under 65,000 clones, with 91% occurring only once. Germline V gene sequence: CDR1 SEHNR, CDR2 FQNEAQ (reference sequence). Trimming removed 4 bases from V and 7 bases from J; junction bases left unmatched: 15. The CDR3 covers 17 residues. The sequence came from an adult with an advanced solid tumor such as melanoma, head and neck, liver or kidney cancer. The chain joins TRBV7-9 to TRBJ2-3, with 9 bases lining up with TRBD2. The input for sequencing was CD4+ or CD8+ T cells sorted from blood, taken in a trial of the OX40 agonist ivuxolimab. The CDR3 loop reads CASSSTTSAGGVNTQYF. The CDR3, as DNA: TGTGCCAGCAGCTCGACAACCTCAGCGGGGGGAGTTAATACGCAGTATTTT.